These 13 T cell receptor beta chains were sequenced from one sample in a study of PD-1 blockade in mismatch repair-deficient tumors. Profiled with immunoSEQ multiplex PCR; TCRdb holds only in-frame clones, not every one. The sample includes 38,000 or so clones, around 83% of them seen just once. The specimen was peripheral blood, collected less than 95 weeks after starting pembrolizumab. The receptor source for this set is an adult with mismatch repair-deficient cancer.

The chain uses TRBV11-2 and TRBJ2-2; D gene uncertain. The CDR3 has 15 amino acids. V dropped 5 bases and J dropped 0 bases, with 10 bases sitting between them. Germline CDR1 SGHAT, CDR2 FQNNGV. The CDR3 DNA reads as TGTGCCAGCAGCCGATGGTGGGCGAACACCGGGGAGCTGTTTTTT. Amino acid sequence: CASSRWWANTGELFF.

The chain is built from TRBV7-9 and TRBJ1-2, with D uncertain. Germline CDR1 and CDR2: SEHNR and FQNEAQ (reference sequence). The CDR3 has 14 residues. The V and J ends lost 1 base and 5 bases respectively, with 11 bases between them. The CDR3 nucleotides read TGTGCCAGCAGCTTAGTGTCGTTTCAATATGGCTACACCTTC. As protein: CASSLVSFQYGYTF.

This rearrangement joins TRBV27 to TRBJ2-3; D perhaps matches TRBD1 (6 bases). CDR1 MNHEY and CDR2 SMNVEV come from the germline V gene (reference sequence). V was shortened by 7 bases and J by 6 bases, with 17 bases between the two germline ends. The length of the CDR3 is 14 residues. CDR3 amino acids: CASTHHLQGDTQYF. In DNA form, the CDR3 reads TGTGCCAGCACACACCACCTCCAGGGGGATACGCAGTATTTT.

The chain joins TRBV11-3 to TRBJ2-2; D gene unclear. The CDR3 contains 15 residues. V was shortened by 5 bases and J by 6 bases, with 16 bases between the two germline ends. CDR1 and CDR2 from the germline V gene are SGHNT and YENEEA. The CDR3 DNA reads as TGTGCCAGCAGCCCTATTCGGGTCGCTCCCGGGGAGCTGTTTTTT. Encoded protein: CASSPIRVAPGELFF.

V usage is TRBV5-1 and J usage is TRBJ1-4, with TRBD1 as a possible D gene (6 bases). Trimming removed 4 bases at V and 0 bases at J, with 19 bases between. The CDR3 sequence is 18 residues long. In germline, CDR1 is SGHRS, CDR2 YFSETQ. This chain's CDR3 is CASSVMPTGIATNEKLFF. CDR3 nucleotide sequence: TGCGCCAGCAGCGTGATGCCCACAGGGATCGCAACTAATGAAAAACTGTTTTTT.

For this clone: This CDR3 fails to terminate in the conserved phenylalanine or tryptophan, so it likely reflects a read error. The rearrangement links TRBV7-9 to TRBJ1-2, with 8 bases lining up with TRBD1. V trimming: 1 base; J trimming: 3 bases; junction bases outside the gene matches: 1. Germline V gives CDR1 SEHNR, CDR2 FQNEAQ (reference sequence). The CDR3 consists of 14 residues. CDR3 sequence reads: CASSLDRGYYGYTL. DNA for the CDR3: TGTGCCAGCAGCTTAGACAGGGGGTACTATGGCTACACCCTC.

The chain joins TRBV5-4 to TRBJ2-5, with D perhaps TRBD1 (5 bases). Between the trimmed V and J ends, which lost 1 base and 5 bases, there was a span of 9 bases. This CDR3 has 13 residues. CDR1 and CDR2 from the germline V gene are SGHNT and YYREEE (reference sequence). CDR3 nucleotides: TGTGCCAGCAGCTTGCAGGGAAGGGAGACCCAGTACTTC. It codes for CASSLQGRETQYF.

This rearrangement joins TRBV5-6 to TRBJ1-5, with D maybe TRBD1 (6 bases). The germline V and J ends were trimmed by 4 bases and 11 bases, with 13 bases remaining between them. Per germline, CDR1 SGHDT and CDR2 YYEEEE. The CDR3 length is 12 residues. The chain's CDR3 is CASSGGAGSQHF. CDR3 DNA: TGTGCCAGCAGCGGGGGGGCGGGGTCCCAGCATTTT.

The chain combines TRBV5-1 with TRBJ2-1; D gene unclear. V shed 5 bases and J shed 2 bases, with 11 bases lying between them. CDR1 SGHRS and CDR2 YFSETQ come from the germline V gene. The CDR3 spans 14 residues. The CDR3 loop reads CASRLGVAYNEQFF. The CDR3 coding sequence is TGCGCCAGCAGGCTGGGTGTGGCCTACAATGAGCAGTTCTTC.

J is TRBJ2-7 and V is TRBV11-2; TRBD2 aligns across 12 bases. The germline V gene encodes CDR1 SGHAT and CDR2 FQNNGV. The CDR3 is 15 residues long. J lost 7 bases, V lost 1 base, and 5 bases had no gene match. This chain's CDR3 is CASSLGLAGEGEQYF. CDR3 DNA sequence: TGTGCCAGCAGCTTAGGACTAGCGGGAGAGGGGGAGCAGTACTTC. Together with reference TRBV11-2 and TRBJ2-7, the CDR3 gives the full variable domain: EAGVAQSPRYKIIEKRQSVAFWCNPISGHATLYWYQQILGQGPKLLIQFQNNGVVDDSQLPKDRFSAERLKGVDSTLKIQPAKLEDSAVYLCASSLGLAGEGEQYFGPGTRLTVT.

The genes are TRBV7-9 and TRBJ1-4; weak D call: TRBD1 (5 bases). CDR3 length equals 16 residues. V lost 2 bases and J 4 bases, leaving 14 bases between the germline ends. The germline gives CDR1 SEHNR, CDR2 FQNEAQ (reference sequence). The CDR3 spells CASSLMGTRDNEKLFF. CDR3 nucleotide sequence: TGTGCCAGCAGCTTAATGGGGACCAGGGATAATGAAAAACTGTTTTTT.

The CDR3 protein is CASSRTLVGANEQFF. The CDR3 DNA is TGCGCCAGCAGCCGGACACTAGTTGGGGCGAATGAGCAGTTCTTC. This rearrangement joins TRBV5-1 to TRBJ2-1; possibly TRBD1 or TRBD2 for D (5 bases each). V lost 4 bases to trimming and J lost 7 bases, with 18 bases between them. Germline CDR1 SGHRS, CDR2 YFSETQ. The CDR3 consists of 15 residues. Full variable domain (outside the CDR3, taken from reference TRBV5-1 and TRBJ2-1): KAGVTQTPRYLIKTRGQQVTLSCSPISGHRSVSWYQQTPGQGLQFLFEYFSETQRNKGNFPGRFSGRQFSNSRSEMNVSTLELGDSALYLCASSRTLVGANEQFFGPGTRLTVL.

CDR3 residues: CASSLFTDEQFF. DNA of the CDR3: TGCGCCAGCAGCTTGTTCACCGATGAGCAGTTCTTC. This chain links TRBV5-1 with TRBJ2-1; D ambiguous. Trimming shortened V by 1 base and J by 8 bases, and 7 bases separated the two germline ends. The CDR3 spans 12 residues. Germline V gives CDR1 SGHRS, CDR2 YFSETQ.